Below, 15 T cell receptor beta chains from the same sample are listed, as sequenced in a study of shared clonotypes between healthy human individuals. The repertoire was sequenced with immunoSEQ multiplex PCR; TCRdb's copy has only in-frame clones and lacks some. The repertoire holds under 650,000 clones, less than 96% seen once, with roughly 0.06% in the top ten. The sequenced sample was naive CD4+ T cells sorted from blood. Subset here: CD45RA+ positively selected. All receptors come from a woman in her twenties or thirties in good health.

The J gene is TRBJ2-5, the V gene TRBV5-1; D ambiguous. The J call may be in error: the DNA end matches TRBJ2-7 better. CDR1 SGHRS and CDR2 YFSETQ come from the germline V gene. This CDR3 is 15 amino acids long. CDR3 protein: CASSLGQDLSYEQYF. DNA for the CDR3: TGCGCCAGCAGCTTAGGGCAGGACCTCTCCTACGAGCAGTACTTC.

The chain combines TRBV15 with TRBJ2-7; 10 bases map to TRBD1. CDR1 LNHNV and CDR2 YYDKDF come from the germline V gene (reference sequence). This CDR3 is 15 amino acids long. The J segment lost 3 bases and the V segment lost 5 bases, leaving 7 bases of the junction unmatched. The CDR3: CATSSRDRGVYEQYF. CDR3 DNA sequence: TGTGCCACCAGCTCCCGGGACAGGGGCGTCTACGAGCAGTACTTC.

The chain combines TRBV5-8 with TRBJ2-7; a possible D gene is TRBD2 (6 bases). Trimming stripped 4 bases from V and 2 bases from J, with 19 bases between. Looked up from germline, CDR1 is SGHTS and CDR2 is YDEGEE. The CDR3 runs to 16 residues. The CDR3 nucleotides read TGTGCCAGCAGCCGGGGACTGAACCCTCCCCCCTACGAGCAGTACTTC. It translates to CASSRGLNPPPYEQYF.

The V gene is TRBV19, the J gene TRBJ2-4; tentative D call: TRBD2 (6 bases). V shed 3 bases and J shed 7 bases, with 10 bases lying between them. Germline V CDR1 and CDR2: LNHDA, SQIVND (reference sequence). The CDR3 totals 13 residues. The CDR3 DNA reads TGTGCCAGTAGTATGTCAGGGAGGAACATTCAGTACTTC. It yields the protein CASSMSGRNIQYF.

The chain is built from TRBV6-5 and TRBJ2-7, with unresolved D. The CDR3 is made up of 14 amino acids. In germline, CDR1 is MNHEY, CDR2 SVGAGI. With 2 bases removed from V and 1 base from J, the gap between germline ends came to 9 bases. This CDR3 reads CASSYGIPSYEQYF. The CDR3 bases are TGTGCCAGCAGTTACGGTATACCATCCTACGAGCAGTACTTC.

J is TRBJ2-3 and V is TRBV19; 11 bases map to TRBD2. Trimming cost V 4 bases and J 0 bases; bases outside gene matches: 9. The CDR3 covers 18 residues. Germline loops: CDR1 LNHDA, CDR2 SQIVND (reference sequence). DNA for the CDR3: TGTGCCAGTAGTACCACCGGGACTAGCGGCCCTAGCACAGATACGCAGTATTTT. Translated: CASSTTGTSGPSTDTQYF.

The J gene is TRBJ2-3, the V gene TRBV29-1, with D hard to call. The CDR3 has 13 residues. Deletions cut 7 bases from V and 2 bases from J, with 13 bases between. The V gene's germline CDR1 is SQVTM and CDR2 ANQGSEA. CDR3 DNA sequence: TGCAGCGGGGTCGTCTCAGACACAGATACGCAGTATTTT. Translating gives CSGVVSDTDTQYF.

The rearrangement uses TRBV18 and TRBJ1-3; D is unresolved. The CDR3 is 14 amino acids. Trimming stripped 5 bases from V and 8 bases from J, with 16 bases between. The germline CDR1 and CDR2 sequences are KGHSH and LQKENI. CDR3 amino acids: CASSSPSLDYTIYF. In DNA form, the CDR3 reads TGTGCCAGCTCATCTCCCTCTTTAGATTACACCATATATTTT.

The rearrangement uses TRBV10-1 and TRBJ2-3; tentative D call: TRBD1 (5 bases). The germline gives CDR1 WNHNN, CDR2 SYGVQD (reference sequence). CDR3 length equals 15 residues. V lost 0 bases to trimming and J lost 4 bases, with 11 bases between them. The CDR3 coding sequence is TGCGCCAGCAGTGAGTCGGTGACAGCAGCAGATACGCAGTATTTT. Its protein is CASSESVTAADTQYF.

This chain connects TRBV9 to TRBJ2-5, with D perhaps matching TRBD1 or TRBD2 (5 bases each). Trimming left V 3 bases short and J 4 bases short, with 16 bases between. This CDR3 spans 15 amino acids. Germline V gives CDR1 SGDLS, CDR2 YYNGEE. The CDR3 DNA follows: TGTGCCAGCAGCGCGGGGCGGCAGGCTGGAGAGACCCAGTACTTC. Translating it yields CASSAGRQAGETQYF.

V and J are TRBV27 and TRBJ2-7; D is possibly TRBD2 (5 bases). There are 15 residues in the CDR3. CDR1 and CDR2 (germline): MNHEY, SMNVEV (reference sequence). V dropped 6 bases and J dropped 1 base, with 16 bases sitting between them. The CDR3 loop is CASRATRELSYEQYF. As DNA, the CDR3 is TGTGCCAGCAGGGCGACACGGGAATTATCCTACGAGCAGTACTTC.

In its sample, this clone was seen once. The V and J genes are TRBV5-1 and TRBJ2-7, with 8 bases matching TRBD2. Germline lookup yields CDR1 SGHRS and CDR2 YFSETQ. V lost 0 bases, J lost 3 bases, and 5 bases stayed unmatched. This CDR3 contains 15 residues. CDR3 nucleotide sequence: TGCGCCAGCAGCTTGGCGTTAGCGGGGAACTACGAGCAGTACTTC. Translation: CASSLALAGNYEQYF.

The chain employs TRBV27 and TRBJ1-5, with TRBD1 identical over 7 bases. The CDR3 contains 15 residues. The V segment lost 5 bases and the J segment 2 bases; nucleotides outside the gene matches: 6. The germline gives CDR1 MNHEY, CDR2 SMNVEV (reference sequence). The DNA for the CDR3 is TGTGCCAGCAGTCCCCGGCAGGGGGGCAATCAGCCCCAGCATTTT. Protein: CASSPRQGGNQPQHF.

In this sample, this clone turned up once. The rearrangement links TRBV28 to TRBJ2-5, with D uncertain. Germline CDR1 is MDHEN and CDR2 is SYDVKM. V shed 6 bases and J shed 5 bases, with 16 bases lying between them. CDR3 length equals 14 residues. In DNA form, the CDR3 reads TGTGCCAGCAGATTCCGGGTCAAAGCTGAGACCCAGTACTTC. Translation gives CASRFRVKAETQYF.

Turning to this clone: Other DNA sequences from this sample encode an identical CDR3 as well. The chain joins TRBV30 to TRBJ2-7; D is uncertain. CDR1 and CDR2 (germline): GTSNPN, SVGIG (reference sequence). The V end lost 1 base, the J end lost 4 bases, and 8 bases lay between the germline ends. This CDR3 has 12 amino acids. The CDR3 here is CAWSATGYEQYF. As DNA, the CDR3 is TGTGCCTGGAGTGCCACCGGTTACGAGCAGTACTTC. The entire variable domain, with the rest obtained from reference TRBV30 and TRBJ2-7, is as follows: SQTIHQWPATLVQPVGSPLSLECTVEGTSNPNLYWYRQAAGRGLQLLFYSVGIGQISSEVPQNLSASRPQDRQFILSSKKLLLSDSGFYLCAWSATGYEQYFGPGTRLTVT.